Below, 6 T cell receptor beta chains from the same sample are listed, as sequenced in a study of T-cell reconstitution after alpha-beta-depleted transplantation in children. Preparation of the TCRbeta library involved a method that used unique molecular identifiers. TCRdb passed the PCR reads through MiXCR, listing each CDR3 protein once. The table has over 70,000 distinct CDR3 sequences, roughly 8% seen once. Sequenced material: PBMCs from the stem cell graft donor, taken from the stem cell graft. The receptor source for this set is a human donor who donated a stem cell graft to a child with congenital amegakaryocytic thrombocytopenia.

This clonotype was counted at least ten times. V usage is TRBV2 and J usage is TRBJ1-2; perhaps TRBD1 as D (5 bases). V lost 6 bases, J lost 3 bases, and 14 bases lay in between. The CDR3 runs 14 residues. The germline gives CDR1 SNHLY, CDR2 FYNNEI. The CDR3 DNA reads as TGTGCCAGCAGGGCTATGGGGGGGGACTATGGCTACACCTTC. Translated, it gives CASRAMGGDYGYTF.

V usage is TRBV7-9 and J usage is TRBJ1-1, with D possibly matching TRBD1 (6 bases). Trimming cost V 5 bases and J 3 bases, with 16 bases left between them. CDR1 is SEHNR, CDR2 FQNEAQ, per germline (reference sequence). There are 15 residues in the CDR3. This CDR3 reads CASSPDRLGYTEAFF. The CDR3 nucleotides read TGTGCCAGCAGCCCCGACAGGCTTGGGTACACTGAAGCTTTCTTT.

In this sample, this clonotype turned up many times. The chain is built from TRBV20-1 and TRBJ1-2; a weak D match, TRBD1 (6 bases). Trimming shortened V by 0 bases and J by 8 bases, and 16 bases separated the two germline ends. Germline V gene sequence: CDR1 DFQATT, CDR2 SNEGSKA (reference sequence). The CDR3 covers 14 residues. Here the CDR3 DNA reads TGCAGTGCTAGAGAAGGGGGGTCGGGGGACGGCTACACCTTC. This encodes CSAREGGSGDGYTF.

This clonotype was picked up many times. The genes are TRBV12-3 or TRBV12-4 and TRBJ2-5; no clear D gene. The V end was cut by 5 bases, the J end by 1 base, with 11 bases between. The CDR3 covers 14 residues. This CDR3 reads CASSPRLGQETQYF. CDR3 nucleotide sequence: TGTGCCAGCAGTCCAAGACTGGGCCAAGAGACCCAGTACTTC.

This clonotype was seen only a few times. This chain joins TRBV18 and TRBJ1-1; D perhaps matches TRBD1 (6 bases). Trimming left V 6 bases short and J 1 base short, with 15 bases between. Germline CDR1 reads KGHSH; CDR2 reads LQKENI. The CDR3 is made up of 15 amino acids. The CDR3 is CASSAVLDRNTEAFF. Written as DNA, the CDR3 is TGTGCCAGCTCCGCGGTCCTGGACAGGAACACTGAAGCTTTCTTT.

At least ten counts were recorded for this clonotype. V is TRBV12-3 or TRBV12-4 and J is TRBJ2-1; TRBD2 agrees at 8 bases. This CDR3 region has 15 residues. The junction had 9 bases not matched to a gene; V was cut back by 5 bases and J by 6 bases. The DNA for the CDR3 is TGTGCCAGCAGTATTATAGCGGGAATATCCAATGAGCAGTTCTTC. Translated, it gives CASSIIAGISNEQFF.